This entry describes one TCR beta chain. As yet, its antigen is unknown. Compared with germline, one end of the junction differs, possibly owing to a read error. Some clones are missing from TCRdb's copy, which holds only in-frame ones; the method was immunoSEQ multiplex PCR. The repertoire holds roughly 2 million clones, about 95% seen once, with 0.1% to 0.15% in the top ten. The germline V gene has CDR1 LNHDA and CDR2 SQIVND (reference sequence). This CDR3 has 14 amino acids. The entry originates in a study of shared clonotypes between healthy human individuals. Broader study findings: Generation of non-shared clonotypes was less probable than generation of clonotypes shared by all four donors.

The TCR comes from a man between 18 and 35 years old in good health. What was sequenced was naive CD4+ T cells sorted from blood. Documented subset: CD45RA+ positively selected. The chain carries TRBV19 and TRBJ2-1; D remains unclear. Written as DNA, the CDR3 is TGTGCCAGTGGTATAGAGAATTCCTACAATGAGCAGTTCTTC. The encoded protein is CASGIENSYNEQFF.